This TCR beta chain was recovered during a study of OX40 agonist ivuxolimab in advanced cancers. TCRdb's table, derived via immunoSEQ multiplex PCR, lists solely in-frame clones and lacks some. The table records 70,000 to 85,000 clones, 94% of them present only once. In regard to this clone: Its antigen is still unknown.

Germline V gives CDR1 SGHAT, CDR2 FQNNGV. V was trimmed by 0 bases and J by 3 bases, leaving 12 bases between them. The CDR3 sequence is 16 residues long. The study's findings and limits: Relative to CD4+ cells, CD8+ T cells on average had more expanded clones.

Sequenced material: CD4+ or CD8+ T cells sorted from blood, taken in a trial of the OX40 agonist ivuxolimab. The chain links TRBV11-2 to TRBJ2-1; D may be TRBD2 (6 bases). The receptor was isolated from an adult with an advanced solid tumor such as melanoma, head and neck, liver or kidney cancer. CDR3 nucleotides: TGTGCCAGCAGCTTAGAATGGGACTCAAACTACAATGAGCAGTTCTTC. Its protein is CASSLEWDSNYNEQFF. The whole variable domain, filled in from reference TRBV11-2 and TRBJ2-1, reads EAGVAQSPRYKIIEKRQSVAFWCNPISGHATLYWYQQILGQGPKLLIQFQNNGVVDDSQLPKDRFSAERLKGVDSTLKIQPAKLEDSAVYLCASSLEWDSNYNEQFFGPGTRLTVL.